The next 6 T cell receptor beta chains were all read from a single sample in a study of control samples from healthy donors and cancer patients. Sequencing used immunoSEQ multiplex PCR; TCRdb keeps in-frame clones, though not all of them. Of over 80,000 clones in the sample, about 85% are singletons; the top ten hold 15% to 20%. Material: blood. The receptor set was obtained from a man aged 25 to 40 in good health.

The chain uses TRBV3-1 (or the pseudogene TRBV3-2) and TRBJ2-2, with D uncertain. The germline V and J ends were trimmed by 2 bases and 7 bases, with 14 bases remaining between them. This CDR3 is 15 amino acids long. Germline loops: CDR1 LGHDT, CDR2 YNNKEL (reference sequence). Written as DNA, the CDR3 is TGTGCCAGCAGCCAAATAGCTGGGTCTATCGGGGAGCTGTTTTTT. It encodes CASSQIAGSIGELFF.

The rearrangement joins TRBV3-1 (or the pseudogene TRBV3-2) to TRBJ2-4, with TRBD1 as a possible D gene (5 bases). CDR1 is LGHDT, CDR2 YNNKEL, per germline (reference sequence). V lost 1 base, J lost 5 bases, and 18 bases lay in between. The CDR3 length is 17 residues. CDR3 region: CASSQGPGFQGQNIQYF. DNA for the CDR3: TGTGCCAGCAGCCAAGGTCCGGGTTTCCAGGGTCAAAACATTCAGTACTTC.

The J gene is TRBJ1-4, the V gene TRBV4-1; 8 bases are shared with TRBD1. Per the germline V gene, CDR1 is MGHRA and CDR2 is YSYEKL. The CDR3 contains 15 residues. After removal of 5 bases from V and 5 bases from J, the junction contained 7 bases not matched to a gene. Here the CDR3 reads CASSGRTGSNEKLFF. The CDR3 region has the DNA TGCGCCAGCAGCGGGCGGACAGGGTCGAATGAAAAACTGTTTTTT.

V is TRBV29-1 and J is TRBJ1-2, with D possibly matching TRBD1 (6 bases). The V gene lost 5 bases and the J gene lost 2 bases, with 12 bases spanning the gap. Germline CDR1 reads SQVTM; CDR2 reads ANQGSEA. The CDR3 consists of 13 residues. The CDR3 loop is CSVLGDKNYGYTF. The DNA of the CDR3 is TGCAGCGTTTTAGGGGACAAGAACTATGGCTACACCTTC.

This clone was seen a few times. The chain links TRBV7-8 to TRBJ1-5; possibly TRBD1 for D (5 bases). Deletions cut 0 bases from V and 7 bases from J, with 10 bases between. Per the germline V gene, CDR1 is SGHVS and CDR2 is FQNEAQ. CDR3 length equals 14 residues. CDR3 residues: CASSLAGGEQPQHF. In DNA, the CDR3 is TGTGCCAGCAGCTTAGCGGGAGGGGAACAGCCCCAGCATTTT.

V usage is TRBV28 and J usage is TRBJ1-2; 12 bases map to TRBD1. Germline V gives CDR1 MDHEN, CDR2 SYDVKM. Trimming removed 6 bases from V and 13 bases from J; junction bases left unmatched: 6. This CDR3 is 12 amino acids long. The CDR3 sequence: CASSQGQGAPTF. The CDR3 DNA sequence: TGTGCCAGCAGCCAGGGACAGGGGGCGCCCACCTTC.